The entry below describes one T cell receptor (beta chain). These data are taken from a study of blood T cell repertoires in COVID-19. The CDR3 covers 19 residues. Measured with immunoSEQ multiplex PCR; TCRdb has only the in-frame clones, and not every one. The table has 270,000 or so clones, roughly 84% seen once. V is TRBV21-1 and J is TRBJ2-1; the table names TRBD2, a call not compared with the DNA. TRBV21-1 is a pseudogene segment. The sample consisted of peripheral blood. This receptor was taken from a woman younger than 30 with acute or convalescent COVID-19. The CDR3 loop is CASSKVLTSGRPLYNEQFF. The CDR3 DNA reads as TGTGCCAGCAGCAAAGTCCTAACTAGCGGGAGGCCACTTTACAATGAGCAGTTCTTC.